The present T cell receptor beta chain was sequenced within a study of shared clonotypes between healthy human individuals. Naive-designated CD8 cells lacked CD45RO, were positively enriched for CCR7, and omitted terminally differentiated effector memory CD45RA+ cells. Notes on this clone: Its matching antigen is unknown.

In replicate PCRs of sorted subsets, around 200 ng DNA, 29,000 or so T cell genomes, was used. Clones were sequenced by immunoSEQ multiplex PCR, and TCRdb holds only the in-frame ones, with some missing. The sample records about 2.2 million clones, approximately 94% being singletons. Study findings and constraints: Some clonotypes were shared by all four sorted-subset donors, while others were not shared. The non-shared ones had lower generation probabilities than the shared ones. What limited the represented genetic and exposure-history diversity was the small number of donors. Sequencing of the sorted subsets was shown by rarefaction to be incomplete despite large depth.

The sequencing sample was made of naive CD8+ T cells from PBMCs. This TCR was recovered from a man between 18 and 29 years old in good health. Some clones in this sample may be carry-over from other donors' samples.

CDR3 coding DNA: TGTGCCAGCACCCTCCTGGGGACAGATACGCAGTATTTT. It yields the protein CASTLLGTDTQYF. The V and J genes are TRBV27 and TRBJ2-3; no clear D. V was pared by 7 bases and J by 3 bases, with 11 bases between. This CDR3 has 13 amino acids. Germline CDR1 reads MNHEY; CDR2 reads SMNVEV (reference sequence).